Below, one T cell receptor (beta chain) is given with its context. Its antigen is as yet unknown. The CDR3 is 15 amino acids. Germline V lookup: CDR1 SGHTA, CDR2 FQGNSA. Trimming took 1 base from V and 5 from J, leaving 14 bases between them. The data derive from a study of T cell responses to AZD1222 COVID-19 vaccine. Study overall: Recipients boosted at about 4 weeks or about 12 weeks are pooled.

The study's findings and limits: Possibly, clonal diversity was underestimated; donors were largely white British and included more females. Seropositivity was recorded at baseline in only 6 or 7 AZD1222 recipients. Targets within unmutated variant regions were reportedly found for nearly half of spike-specific TCRs.

Clones were sequenced by immunoSEQ multiplex PCR, and TCRdb holds only the in-frame ones, with some missing. The table shows more than 150,000 clones, with roughly 92% occurring only once. Sample: peripheral blood, taken on day 0 of AZD1222 vaccination. The chain uses TRBV7-2 and TRBJ2-5; TRBD2 is a possible D gene (6 bases). The source is an adult in good health. CDR3 residues: CASSLDGGLWETQYF. The CDR3 bases are TGTGCCAGCAGCTTAGATGGGGGACTCTGGGAGACCCAGTACTTC.